Presented here are 15 T cell receptor beta chains from one specimen sequenced in a study of control samples from healthy donors and cancer patients. Assay used: immunoSEQ multiplex PCR; TCRdb lists only in-frame clones, some missing. This table has about 130,000 clones, 85% to 90% appearing once. Sequencing used PBMCs. These receptors were obtained from a man aged 50-59 years with head and neck cancer.

The J gene is TRBJ2-7, the V gene TRBV28, with a tentative D call TRBD1 (6 bases). The germline V and J ends were trimmed by 6 bases and 6 bases, with 15 bases remaining between them. The CDR3 has 13 amino acids. Germline values: CDR1 MDHEN, CDR2 SYDVKM. The CDR3 reads CASSPSGTIEQYF. The CDR3 DNA follows: TGTGCCAGCAGCCCTTCCGGGACAATCGAGCAGTACTTC.

The chain links TRBV6-6 to TRBJ2-7; D is possibly TRBD1 or TRBD2 (6 bases each). V was clipped by 7 bases and J by 2 bases, with 18 bases between them. Per germline, CDR1 MNHNY and CDR2 SVGAGI (reference sequence). This CDR3 has 15 residues. CDR3 residues: CASTKGGRAAYEQYF. CDR3 nucleotides: TGTGCCAGCACCAAGGGGGGACGGGCCGCCTACGAGCAGTACTTC.

CDR3 residues: CASRVTSGSYNEQFF. DNA for the CDR3: TGTGCCAGTAGGGTAACTAGCGGCTCCTACAATGAGCAGTTCTTC. The J gene is TRBJ2-1, the V gene TRBV19, with 8 positions matching TRBD2. V shed 6 bases, J shed 0 bases, and the junction held 4 bases outside the gene matches. The germline V gene encodes CDR1 LNHDA and CDR2 SQIVND (reference sequence). The CDR3 runs to 15 residues.

This clone is a singleton in its sample. Distinct nucleotide sequences in the sample also encode this CDR3. The chain joins TRBV4-2 to TRBJ2-7, with 8 bases lining up with TRBD1. CDR3 length: 16 residues. Looked up from germline, CDR1 is LGHNA and CDR2 is YNFKEQ. V dropped 3 bases and J dropped 2; count of bases not matched to a gene: 9. The CDR3 sequence: CASSQGGQGPPYEQYF. The CDR3 DNA reads as TGTGCCAGCAGCCAGGGCGGACAGGGACCCCCCTACGAGCAGTACTTC.

This chain joins TRBV2 and TRBJ1-4; no clear D gene. The CDR3 extends over 14 amino acids. The germline V gene encodes CDR1 SNHLY and CDR2 FYNNEI. V gave up 4 bases and J gave up 8 bases, with 14 bases separating them. DNA for the CDR3: TGTGCCAGCAGTGTTCGGCCAGGCCGCGAAAAACTGTTTTTT. Translating gives CASSVRPGREKLFF.

The rearrangement joins TRBV7-9 to TRBJ2-7; no reliable D call. V dropped 6 bases and J dropped 2 bases, with 11 bases sitting between them. Per germline, CDR1 SEHNR and CDR2 FQNEAQ (reference sequence). CDR3 length: 13 residues. CDR3 sequence: CASRDFEAYEQYF. As DNA, the CDR3 is TGTGCCAGCAGGGATTTTGAGGCCTACGAGCAGTACTTC.

The chain uses TRBV5-8 and TRBJ1-2, with D perhaps TRBD1 (6 bases). The CDR3 totals 13 residues. Deletions cut 0 bases from V and 8 bases from J, with 11 bases between. Germline CDR1 and CDR2: SGHTS and YDEGEE. In DNA, the CDR3 is TGTGCCAGCAGCTTGGACAGGGTGCAGGGCTACACCTTC. Protein product: CASSLDRVQGYTF. Drawing the rest from reference TRBV5-8 and TRBJ1-2, the complete variable domain is EAGVTQSPTHLIKTRGQQATLRCSPISGHTSVYWYQQALGLGLQFLLWYDEGEERNRGNFPPRFSGRQFPNYSSELNVNALELEDSALYLCASSLDRVQGYTFGSGTRLTVV.

The rearrangement uses TRBV19 and TRBJ2-2; no clear D gene. This CDR3 is built from 13 residues. Germline V lookup: CDR1 LNHDA, CDR2 SQIVND (reference sequence). The V gene lost 4 bases and the J gene lost 0 bases, with 3 bases spanning the gap. This chain's CDR3 is CASSNPNTGELFF. The CDR3 bases are TGTGCCAGTAGTAACCCGAACACCGGGGAGCTGTTTTTT.

This chain connects TRBV18 to TRBJ2-7, with D perhaps being TRBD1 or TRBD2 (5 bases each). Germline CDR1 reads KGHSH; CDR2 reads LQKENI. The germline V and J ends were trimmed by 5 bases and 2 bases, with 16 bases remaining between them. This CDR3 region has 15 residues. CDR3 bases: TGTGCCAGCTCAGCCGGCCGGGGCGGTCCCTACGAGCAGTACTTC. It is translated as CASSAGRGGPYEQYF. Combining the CDR3 with reference TRBV18 and TRBJ2-7 gives the whole variable domain NAGVMQNPRHLVRRRGQEARLRCSPMKGHSHVYWYRQLPEEGLKFMVYLQKENIIDESGMPKERFSAEFPKEGPSILRIQQVVRGDSAAYFCASSAGRGGPYEQYFGPGTRLTVT.

The J gene is TRBJ2-7, the V gene TRBV11-1; TRBD1 or TRBD2 may be the D gene (5 bases each). CDR3 length: 15 amino acids. V was shortened by 3 bases and J by 0 bases, with 12 bases between the two germline ends. Per germline, CDR1 SGHAT and CDR2 FQDESV (reference sequence). The CDR3 region is CASSFTRDHSYEQYF. The CDR3 DNA is TGTGCCAGCAGCTTTACCCGGGACCACTCCTACGAGCAGTACTTC.

The rearrangement joins TRBV19 to TRBJ2-1, with a weak D call TRBD2 (7 bases). The CDR3 has 12 residues. Germline CDR1 and CDR2: LNHDA and SQIVND (reference sequence). Trimming took off 7 bases at V and 8 bases at J, with 12 bases between the two ends. The CDR3 coding sequence is TGTGCCAGTACCTCGGGGGGCGATGAGCAGTTCTTC. Protein: CASTSGGDEQFF.

CDR3 amino acids: CASRILGTRGNEQFF. DNA of the CDR3: TGTGCCAGCAGGATACTTGGGACCCGGGGCAATGAGCAGTTCTTC. The chain combines TRBV27 with TRBJ2-1, with D perhaps given as TRBD1 or TRBD2 (5 bases each). Trimming pared 6 bases from V and 6 bases from J, leaving 18 bases between. Germline-derived CDR1 and CDR2 are MNHEY and SMNVEV (reference sequence). The CDR3 has 15 amino acids.

The chain combines TRBV7-8 with TRBJ1-4, with no clear D. Trimming left V 4 bases short and J 8 bases short, with 14 bases between. This CDR3 is 14 amino acids long. The V gene's germline CDR1 is SGHVS and CDR2 FQNEAQ. The CDR3 loop is CASSSTRIYEKLFF. CDR3 bases: TGTGCCAGCAGCTCCACCAGGATATACGAAAAACTGTTTTTT.

V and J are TRBV27 and TRBJ2-1; no firm D call. This CDR3 contains 13 residues. Looked up from germline, CDR1 is MNHEY and CDR2 is SMNVEV (reference sequence). Trimming removed 3 bases from V and 0 bases from J, with 3 bases in between. CDR3 residues: CASSFGSYNEQFF. Written as DNA, the CDR3 is TGTGCCAGCAGTTTTGGCTCCTACAATGAGCAGTTCTTC.

V gene TRBV18 combines with J gene TRBJ1-1; 10 nucleotides align to TRBD1. Trimming removed 6 bases from V and 1 base from J; junction bases left unmatched: 11. In germline, CDR1 is KGHSH, CDR2 LQKENI. The CDR3 consists of 17 residues. The CDR3 sequence: CASSIAGTGAKNTEAFF. CDR3 nucleotides: TGTGCCAGCTCGATCGCCGGGACAGGGGCGAAGAACACTGAAGCTTTCTTT. Together with reference TRBV18 and TRBJ1-1, the CDR3 gives the full variable domain: NAGVMQNPRHLVRRRGQEARLRCSPMKGHSHVYWYRQLPEEGLKFMVYLQKENIIDESGMPKERFSAEFPKEGPSILRIQQVVRGDSAAYFCASSIAGTGAKNTEAFFGQGTRLTVV.